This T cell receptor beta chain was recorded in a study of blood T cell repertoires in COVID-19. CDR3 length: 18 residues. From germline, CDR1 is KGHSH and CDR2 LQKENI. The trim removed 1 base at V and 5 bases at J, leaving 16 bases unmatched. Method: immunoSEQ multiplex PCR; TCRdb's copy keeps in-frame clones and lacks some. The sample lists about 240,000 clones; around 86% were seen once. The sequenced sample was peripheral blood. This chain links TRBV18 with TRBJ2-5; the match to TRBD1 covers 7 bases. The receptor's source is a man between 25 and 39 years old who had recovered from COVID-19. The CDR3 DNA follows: TGTGCCAGCTCACCACGGGCTTCAACAGGGGTTACATACGAGACCCAGTACTTC. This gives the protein CASSPRASTGVTYETQYF.